One sample yielded the 22 T cell receptor beta chains listed below, sequenced in a study of shared clonotypes between healthy human individuals. Using immunoSEQ multiplex PCR, the repertoire was profiled, and TCRdb retains in-frame clones only, with some absent. The data hold about 2.3 million clones, with approximately 93% observed a single time. Source material: naive CD4+ T cells from PBMCs. Subset denoted: CD45RA+ positively selected. The receptors come from a man aged 18-30 years in good health. Some clones in this sample may be carry-over from other donors' samples.

The V gene is TRBV28, the J gene TRBJ2-7; 8 nucleotides align to TRBD1. Germline lookup yields CDR1 MDHEN and CDR2 SYDVKM. The junction had 8 bases not matched to a gene; V was cut back by 6 bases and J by 1 base. The CDR3 is 15 residues long. The CDR3 region has the DNA TGTGCCAGCAGGCCGGACAGGGAGTCGTCCTACGAGCAGTACTTC. Its translation: CASRPDRESSYEQYF.

The CDR3 reads CASNLQGETQYF. Here the CDR3 DNA reads TGTGCCAGCAACCTACAAGGGGAGACCCAGTACTTC. The chain is built from TRBV7-9 and TRBJ2-5; D ambiguous. The CDR3 spans 12 residues. V was clipped by 7 bases and J by 5 bases, with 11 bases between them. Looked up from germline, CDR1 is SEHNR and CDR2 is FQNEAQ (reference sequence).

The CDR3 reads CASMGGQGDYTGELFF. DNA of the CDR3: TGTGCCAGTATGGGGGGACAGGGCGACTACACCGGGGAGCTGTTTTTT. This rearrangement joins TRBV19 to TRBJ2-2; 9 bases fit TRBD1. The CDR3 has 16 residues. Losses at the gene ends were 7 bases for V and 3 bases for J; bases not matched to a gene: 9. CDR1 LNHDA and CDR2 SQIVND come from the germline V gene (reference sequence).

The chain couples TRBV6-6 to TRBJ1-1; D perhaps matches TRBD1 (5 bases). V lost 9 bases to trimming and J lost 3 bases, with 14 bases between them. The CDR3 loop spans 13 amino acids. Germline V gives CDR1 MNHNY, CDR2 SVGAGI (reference sequence). The CDR3 spells CASRLGGDTEAFF. The CDR3 coding sequence is TGTGCCAGTCGACTCGGGGGGGACACTGAAGCTTTCTTT.

The chain uses TRBV7-9 and TRBJ2-5; perhaps TRBD2 as D (5 bases). The germline CDR1 and CDR2 sequences are SEHNR and FQNEAQ (reference sequence). Trimming pared 2 bases from V and 2 bases from J, leaving 12 bases between. CDR3 length: 15 amino acids. CDR3 in amino acids: CASSLRASRQETQYF. CDR3 DNA: TGTGCCAGCAGCTTAAGGGCTAGCAGGCAAGAGACCCAGTACTTC.

The V call is TRBV18, the J call TRBJ2-7; 10 positions agree with TRBD2. This CDR3 has 18 residues. Germline loops: CDR1 KGHSH, CDR2 LQKENI. The V and J ends lost 6 bases and 5 bases, in that order; junction bases with no gene match: 19. CDR3 loop: CASSASNPSGSTVHEQYF. The CDR3 DNA follows: TGTGCCAGCTCCGCCTCAAACCCTAGCGGGAGTACAGTCCACGAGCAGTACTTC.

This chain connects TRBV7-6 to TRBJ2-5; D might be TRBD2 (6 bases). This CDR3 is built from 16 residues. Trimming left V 1 base short and J 4 bases short, with 16 bases between. The V gene's germline CDR1 is SGHVS and CDR2 FNYEAQ. CDR3 amino acids: CASSLVAGRNGETQYF. The CDR3 coding sequence is TGTGCCAGCAGCTTAGTTGCCGGGAGAAATGGAGAGACCCAGTACTTC.

V usage is TRBV28 and J usage is TRBJ1-2; 8 bases are a match to TRBD1. The V and J ends lost 6 bases and 0 bases, in that order; junction bases with no gene match: 6. Per germline, CDR1 MDHEN and CDR2 SYDVKM. The length of the CDR3 is 15 residues. The CDR3 bases are TGTGCCAGCAGCCGAGGACAGGGAGCTAACTATGGCTACACCTTC. Encoded protein: CASSRGQGANYGYTF.

V gene TRBV10-1 combines with J gene TRBJ2-1; D gene unclear. The V gene lost 0 bases and the J gene lost 4 bases, with 13 bases spanning the gap. The CDR3 is made up of 16 amino acids. CDR1 WNHNN and CDR2 SYGVQD come from the germline V gene (reference sequence). CDR3 in DNA: TGCGCCAGCAGTGAGTCAAATGGTCAGACATACAATGAGCAGTTCTTC. Its translation is CASSESNGQTYNEQFF.

This clone was seen just once. The V gene is TRBV19, the J gene TRBJ1-2; tentative D call: TRBD1 (5 bases). Trimming stripped 5 bases from V and 0 bases from J, with 16 bases between. The CDR3 runs 16 residues. Germline loops: CDR1 LNHDA, CDR2 SQIVND (reference sequence). The DNA of the CDR3 is TGTGCCAGTAGTCTCCAGGGACTGACGCCTAACTATGGCTACACCTTC. This translates into CASSLQGLTPNYGYTF.

The CDR3 nucleotides read TGTGCCAGCAGCTTAACGGGTGGGGAAGACACCGGGGAGCTGTTTTTT. Amino acids: CASSLTGGEDTGELFF. The chain has TRBV7-3 and TRBJ2-2; D uncertain. Deletions cut 0 bases from V and 3 bases from J, with 11 bases between. This CDR3 contains 16 residues. Germline assignment: CDR1 SGHTA and CDR2 FQGTGA.

The CDR3 here is CASSLGQGVQGEQFF. The DNA of the CDR3 is TGTGCCAGCAGCTTAGGCCAGGGGGTACAAGGTGAGCAGTTCTTC. The rearrangement links TRBV7-2 to TRBJ2-1; 7 bases align to TRBD1. Germline trimming cut 1 base from V and 9 bases from J; bases unmatched to any gene: 9. The CDR3 loop spans 15 amino acids. The germline V gene has CDR1 SGHTA and CDR2 FQGNSA. Based on the CDR3 plus reference TRBV7-2 and TRBJ2-1, the full variable domain is GAGVSQSPSNKVTEKGKDVELRCDPISGHTALYWYRQSLGQGLEFLIYFQGNSAPDKSGLPSDRFSAERTGGSVSTLTIQRTQQEDSAVYLCASSLGQGVQGEQFFGPGTRLTVL.

J is TRBJ2-3 and V is TRBV6-1; 9 bases map to TRBD2. The CDR3 has 14 amino acids. V lost 8 bases to trimming and J lost 5 bases; unmatched junction nucleotides: 8. Germline V gene data show CDR1 as MNHNS and CDR2 as SASEGT. The CDR3 nucleotides are TGTGCCAGCTACCGCGGGGGGGCCCTAGATACGCAGTATTTT. Its translation is CASYRGGALDTQYF.

This chain uses TRBV13 with TRBJ2-3, with 11 nucleotides matching TRBD2. Per germline, CDR1 PRHDT and CDR2 FYEKMQ (reference sequence). V shed 4 bases and J 1 base; nucleotides not matched to a gene: 4. CDR3 size: 16 residues. The CDR3, as DNA: TGTGCCAGCAGCTCTACTAGCGGGAGCCGCACAGATACGCAGTATTTT. This gives the protein CASSSTSGSRTDTQYF.

The genes are TRBV7-6 and TRBJ2-3; weak D call: TRBD2 (6 bases). The CDR3 is 16 residues long. Per the germline V gene, CDR1 is SGHVS and CDR2 is FNYEAQ. V lost 3 bases and J 1 base, leaving 14 bases between the germline ends. CDR3 in amino acids: CASSFLGRGRTDTQYF. In nucleotides, the CDR3 is TGTGCCAGCAGCTTTCTTGGGCGGGGCCGCACAGATACGCAGTATTTT.

V is TRBV5-4 and J is TRBJ1-1, with 7 bases matching TRBD1. CDR1 SGHNT and CDR2 YYREEE come from the germline V gene (reference sequence). The CDR3 is 16 residues long. V lost 3 bases to trimming and J lost 7 bases; unmatched junction nucleotides: 15. In nucleotides, the CDR3 is TGTGCCAGCAGCTCAGCTGGGGGGGACAGCCTTTTTGAAGCTTTCTTT. This sequence encodes CASSSAGGDSLFEAFF.

CDR3 DNA: TGTGCCAGCAGCTACGGACTAGCGAACACCGGGGAGCTGTTTTTT. Protein sequence: CASSYGLANTGELFF. V is TRBV9 and J is TRBJ2-2; 7 bases are shared with TRBD2. Trimming cost V 4 bases and J 0 bases; bases outside gene matches: 3. Germline assignment: CDR1 SGDLS and CDR2 YYNGEE. The CDR3 extends over 15 amino acids.

As for this clone: Other DNA sequences of this sample code for an identical CDR3. The chain employs TRBV7-7 and TRBJ1-1; no clear D. In germline, CDR1 is SSHAT, CDR2 FNYEAQ (reference sequence). Trimming took 6 bases from V and 1 from J, leaving 9 bases between them. The CDR3 contains 13 residues. The CDR3 region has the DNA TGTGCCAGCAGTTTAAGGGAGAACACTGAAGCTTTCTTT. This translates into CASSLRENTEAFF.

The rearrangement links TRBV5-4 to TRBJ2-3; weak D call: TRBD2 (7 bases). The CDR3 is made up of 16 amino acids. V lost 0 bases, J lost 1 base, and 12 bases lay in between. Germline values: CDR1 SGHNT, CDR2 YYREEE (reference sequence). The CDR3 DNA follows: TGTGCCAGCAGCTTGGCCGGGGAGGGGGGCACAGATACGCAGTATTTT. Translated: CASSLAGEGGTDTQYF. The whole variable domain, remainder taken from reference TRBV5-4 and TRBJ2-3, is ETGVTQSPTHLIKTRGQQVTLRCSSQSGHNTVSWYQQALGQGPQFIFQYYREEENGRGNFPPRFSGLQFPNYSSELNVNALELDDSALYLCASSLAGEGGTDTQYFGPGTRLTVL.

About this clone itself: One end of the junction is discordant with germline, which a read error may explain. The chain combines TRBV25-1 with TRBJ2-2; 10 nucleotides match TRBD1. CDR3 size: 15 residues. Per the germline V gene, CDR1 is MGHDK and CDR2 is SYGVNS. CDR3: CASSDRGRNTGELFF. CDR3 bases: TGTGCCAGTAGTGACAGGGGGCGCAACACCGGGGAGCTGTTTTTT.

V is TRBV6-4 and J is TRBJ2-3; a possible D gene is TRBD2 (5 bases). CDR3 length equals 15 residues. Per the germline V gene, CDR1 is MRHNA and CDR2 is SNTAGT. V was clipped by 6 bases and J by 2 bases, with 15 bases between them. This CDR3 reads CASSRLARPTDTQYF. The CDR3 DNA sequence: TGTGCCAGCAGCCGGCTAGCCAGGCCCACAGATACGCAGTATTTT.

The chain uses TRBV18 and TRBJ2-1; D is perhaps TRBD1 (5 bases). The V end was cut by 4 bases, the J end by 8 bases, with 21 bases between. The germline CDR1 and CDR2 sequences are KGHSH and LQKENI. The CDR3 totals 16 residues. CDR3 DNA: TGTGCCAGCTCACGAAGCATGGTGCAGGGCGACGATGAGCAGTTCTTC. Protein: CASSRSMVQGDDEQFF.